This T cell receptor beta chain was recovered during a study of CD8+ T cells in alopecia areata (dated 2018 in TCRdb). About the study as a whole: The treated patients took part in an open-label pilot trial in which moderate-to-severe alopecia areata was treated with oral tofacitinib at 5 to 10 mg twice daily. The RNA source kit depended on sample type: the PAXgene miRNA kit for fixed scalp, the miRNeasy kit for PBMCs, and the RNeasy kit for mouse skin. In humans, TCRbeta sequencing was performed on scalp tissue and on sorted CD4+ and CD8+ peripheral blood T cells from healthy controls and from patients with patchy or totalis/universalis alopecia areata. Patients stayed on tofacitinib for 6 to 18 months and then had 6 months of follow-up off drug so that delayed response and recurrence could be assessed. Tofacitinib-treated patients had biopsies at baseline and at 4 and 24 weeks of treatment, with a later scalp biopsy in several patients. Scalp clonality was compared across normal scalp (n=4), patchy alopecia areata scalp (n=8), and alopecia totalis/universalis scalp (n=8). immunoSEQ multiplex PCR using 35 Vbeta forward primers and 13 Jbeta reverse primers was used to amplify TCRbeta CDR3 regions. High-throughput TCRbeta sequencing was used to examine T cell clonal expansion in alopecia areata in both the C3H/HeJ mouse model and human patients.

What the work shows at the level of the full study, not this receptor alone: Higher clonality and more expanded CD8+ clones were observed in lesional scalp than in normal scalp, particularly in alopecia totalis/universalis, a finding suggestive of antigenic drive. Unlike mouse skin, where gammadelta T cells dominate, normal human skin contains resident alphabeta T cells that get sequenced too, which complicates analysis of the scalp TCR repertoire. Compared with mice, TCR sequences shared between patients were less clear, possibly partly because of HLA diversity across the patient population.

Receptor libraries were prepared by the immunoSEQ multiplex PCR assay. For TCR sequencing, RNA was extracted from every sample and reverse transcribed into cDNA to serve as template. First-strand cDNA was synthesized with SuperScript III using a 2:1 mix of oligo-dT and random hexamers. A synthetic immune receptor repertoire was used to gauge amplification bias, and whatever bias remained was removed computationally. In the original analysis: Raw reads were preprocessed for error removal, and CDR3 was defined according to IMGT conventions as running from the conserved cysteine to phenylalanine. Clonality was computed by normalizing Shannon entropy by log2 of the number of productive unique TCRs and subtracting the result from 1. Whether each scalp clone was CD4 or CD8 was inferred by checking scalp TCRbeta sequences against the CD4 and CD8 repertoires from sorted blood. Entries here come from immuneACCESS through TCRdb and include only in-frame sequences with V and J called. Some clones fail to appear in such tables; in the studies checked, an unresolved V gene covers under half of the shortfall, and the cause of the remainder is unknown. Clonal size and the V and J genes are those of that table, whereas D and trimming came from the DNA. The sample has around 120,000 clones on record, 35% to 40% of them singletons. The ten largest account for approximately 3% of the sample.

Concerning this clone: Its antigen is still unknown. Nothing much larger sits one base from this clone, and base qualities are not available.

Lesional scalp punch biopsies and peripheral blood were obtained from alopecia areata patients. PBMCs were isolated by density centrifugation and stained for CD3, CD4 and CD8, and CD4+ and CD8+ T cells were sorted on a FACSAria. At the junction V is shortened by 2 bases and J by 6 bases, with 6 bases in between. Including the terminal cysteine and phenylalanine, the CDR3 comprises 12 residues. Only the CDR3 part of the read is kept: 36 bases, read in frame from the first base. Sequences SGHAT (CDR1) and FQNNGV (CDR2) are obtained from the germline V gene. Sequencing was performed on CD4+ T cells sorted from blood. This receptor was obtained from a human donor with alopecia areata. The chain is made from TRBV11-2 and TRBJ2-3; the D segment cannot be called with confidence. The CDR3 protein sequence reads: CASSLSRDTQYF. The DNA sequence is TGTGCCAGCAGCTTATCGAGGGATACGCAGTATTTT.